The T cell receptor (beta chain) described here comes from a study of blood T cells in healthy people across ages. CDR1 LGHNT and CDR2 FRNRAP come from the germline V gene. V was clipped by 0 bases and J by 0 bases, with 14 bases between them. This CDR3 is 17 amino acids long. Only a few counts were recorded for this clonotype. With a J-beta primer mix and a sample-barcoded 5' primer, a second PCR ran about 7 to 12 cycles. A single record per CDR3 protein comes from TCRdb applying MiXCR to the 5' RACE reads. The sample lists 780,000 or so distinct CDR3 sequences, around a quarter seen once, with roughly 3.5% in the top ten. This same sample was also part of a study on T cells of mothers and their children.

The chain links TRBV12-5 to TRBJ1-1, with D maybe TRBD1 (5 bases). Sequencing was carried out using blood. The sequence derives from a boy aged 5-17 years in good health. The CDR3 DNA reads as TGTGCTAGTGGTTTGGTACTTGATCAGGGAATGAACACTGAAGCTTTCTTT. This sequence encodes CASGLVLDQGMNTEAFF.